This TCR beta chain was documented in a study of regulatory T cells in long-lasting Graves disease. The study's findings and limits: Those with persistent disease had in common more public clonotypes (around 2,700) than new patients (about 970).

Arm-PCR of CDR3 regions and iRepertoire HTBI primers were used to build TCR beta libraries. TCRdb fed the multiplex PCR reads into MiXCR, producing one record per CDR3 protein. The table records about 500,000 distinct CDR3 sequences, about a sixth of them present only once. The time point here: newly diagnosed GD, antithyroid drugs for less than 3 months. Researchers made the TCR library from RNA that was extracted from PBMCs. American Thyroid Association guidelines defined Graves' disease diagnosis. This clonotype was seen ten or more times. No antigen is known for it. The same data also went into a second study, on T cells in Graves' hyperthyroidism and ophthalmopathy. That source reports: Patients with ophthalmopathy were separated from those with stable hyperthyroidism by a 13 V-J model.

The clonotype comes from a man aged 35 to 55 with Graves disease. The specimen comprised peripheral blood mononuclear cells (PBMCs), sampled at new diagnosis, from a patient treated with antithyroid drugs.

As DNA, the CDR3 is TGTGCCAGCAGCTTATGGGGACTAGCGGGTGTCTACGAGCAGTACTTC. It specifies CASSLWGLAGVYEQYF. The V and J genes are TRBV7-9 and TRBJ2-7, with 12 nucleotides matching TRBD2. Trimming at V came to 2 bases and at J to 3 bases, leaving 5 bases not matched to a gene. Germline CDR1 reads SEHNR; CDR2 reads FQNEAQ (reference sequence). The CDR3 extends over 16 amino acids.